This entry features one T cell receptor beta chain sequence. Every sample gave at least 6 micrograms of total RNA when it was extracted. A second about 7 to 12 cycle PCR used barcoded and J-beta primers. TCRdb itself ran the 5' RACE reads through MiXCR, one entry per CDR3 protein. The data show nearly 1 million distinct CDR3 sequences, approximately 50% seen once. This CDR3 region has 17 residues. Germline V gene data show CDR1 as DFQATT and CDR2 as SNEGSKA (reference sequence). The record originates from a study of blood T cells in healthy people across ages. The sample comprised blood. The gene calls are TRBV20-1 and TRBJ2-1; D unclear. The J call may be mistaken, given a closer DNA end match to TRBJ2-7. The sequence derives from a woman aged 60-70 years in good health. The CDR3 loop is CSARVPPTSLRKYEQYF. DNA for the CDR3: TGCAGTGCTAGAGTCCCCCCCACGTCGCTGAGGAAGTACGAGCAGTACTTC.